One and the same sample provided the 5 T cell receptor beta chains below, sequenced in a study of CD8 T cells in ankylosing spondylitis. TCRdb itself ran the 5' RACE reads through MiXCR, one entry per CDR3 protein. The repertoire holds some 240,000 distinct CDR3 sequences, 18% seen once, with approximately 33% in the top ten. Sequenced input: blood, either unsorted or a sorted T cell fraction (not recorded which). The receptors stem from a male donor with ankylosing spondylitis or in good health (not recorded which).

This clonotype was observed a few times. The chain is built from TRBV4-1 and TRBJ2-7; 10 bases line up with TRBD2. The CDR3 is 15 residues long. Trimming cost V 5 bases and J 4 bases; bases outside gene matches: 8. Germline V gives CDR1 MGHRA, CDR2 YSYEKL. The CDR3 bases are TGCGCCAGCAGCTCGAGCGGGACTAGCGAATACGAGCAGTACTTC. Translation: CASSSSGTSEYEQYF.

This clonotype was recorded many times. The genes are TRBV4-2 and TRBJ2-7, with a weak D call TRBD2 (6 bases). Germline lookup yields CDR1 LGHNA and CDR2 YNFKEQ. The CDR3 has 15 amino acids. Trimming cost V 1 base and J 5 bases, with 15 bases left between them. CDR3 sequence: CASSQALASPHEQYF. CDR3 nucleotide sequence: TGTGCCAGCAGCCAAGCCCTAGCGAGCCCACACGAGCAGTACTTC.

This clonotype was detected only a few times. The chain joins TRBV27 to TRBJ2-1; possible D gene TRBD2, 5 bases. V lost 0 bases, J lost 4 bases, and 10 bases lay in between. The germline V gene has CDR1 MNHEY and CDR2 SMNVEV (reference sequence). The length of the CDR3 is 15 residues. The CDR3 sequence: CASSLSWRNYNEQFF. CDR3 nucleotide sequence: TGTGCCAGCAGTTTATCTTGGAGGAATTACAATGAGCAGTTCTTC.

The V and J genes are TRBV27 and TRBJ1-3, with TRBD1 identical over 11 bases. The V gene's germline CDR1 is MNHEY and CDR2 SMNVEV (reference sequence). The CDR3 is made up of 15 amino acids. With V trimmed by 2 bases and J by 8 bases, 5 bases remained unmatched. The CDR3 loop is CASSLRGTGGHTIYF. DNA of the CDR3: TGTGCCAGCAGTTTAAGGGGGACAGGGGGACACACCATATATTTT.

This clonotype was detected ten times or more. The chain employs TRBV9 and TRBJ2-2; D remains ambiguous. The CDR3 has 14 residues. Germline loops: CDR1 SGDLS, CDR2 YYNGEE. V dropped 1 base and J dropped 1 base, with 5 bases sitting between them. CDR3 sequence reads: CASSVTGNTGELFF. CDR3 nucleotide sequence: TGTGCCAGCAGCGTAACTGGGAACACCGGGGAGCTGTTTTTT.